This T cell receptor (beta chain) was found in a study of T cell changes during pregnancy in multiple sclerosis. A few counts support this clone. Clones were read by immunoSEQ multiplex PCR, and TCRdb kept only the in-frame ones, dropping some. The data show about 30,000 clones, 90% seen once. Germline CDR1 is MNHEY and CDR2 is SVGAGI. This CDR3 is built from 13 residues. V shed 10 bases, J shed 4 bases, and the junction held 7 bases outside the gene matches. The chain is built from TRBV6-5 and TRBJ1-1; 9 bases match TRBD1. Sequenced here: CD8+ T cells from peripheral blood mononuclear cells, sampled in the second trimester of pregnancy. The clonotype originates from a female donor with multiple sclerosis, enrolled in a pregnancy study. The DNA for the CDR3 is TGTGCCATCCAACAGGGGGCAGGCACTGAAGCTTTCTTT. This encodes CAIQQGAGTEAFF.